Following are 20 T cell receptor beta chains from one sample sequenced in a study of CD8+CD57+ T cells in acquired aplastic anemia. Genomic DNA was employed as the template in profiling TCR beta VDJ and CDR3. TCRdb re-derived calls from the reads in MiXCR, one entry per CDR3 protein. The sample has 150,000 to 200,000 distinct CDR3 sequences; around 45% are singletons. Individuals selected for sequencing had exhibited CD8+CD57+ cell expansion on flow cytometry. The sequenced sample consisted of sorted CD4+, CD8+, or CD8+CD57+ T cells (not recorded which) from PBMCs. The receptors here all came from a human donor with aplastic anemia.

This clonotype was observed many times. The chain recombines TRBV4-1 with TRBJ1-1, with D maybe TRBD1 (6 bases). Germline lookup yields CDR1 MGHRA and CDR2 YSYEKL. There are 18 residues in the CDR3. V lost 5 bases and J 5 bases, leaving 27 bases between the germline ends. The CDR3 protein is CASSFAGARRTAGTEAFF. CDR3 coding DNA: TGCGCCAGCAGCTTTGCAGGGGCTAGGAGGACGGCGGGGACTGAAGCTTTCTTT.

The rearrangement uses TRBV19 and TRBJ2-1, with 8 bases identical to TRBD1. The CDR3 spans 12 residues. V lost 6 bases, J lost 6 bases, and 1 base stayed unmatched. The V gene's germline CDR1 is LNHDA and CDR2 SQIVND (reference sequence). CDR3 nucleotides: TGTGCCAGTAGCGGACAGGGCAATGAGCAGTTCTTC. Translation gives CASSGQGNEQFF.

The chain uses TRBV20-1 and TRBJ2-1; the D is unclear. This CDR3 has 14 amino acids. V shed 0 bases and J shed 2 bases, with 8 bases lying between them. Germline V gives CDR1 DFQATT, CDR2 SNEGSKA (reference sequence). DNA for the CDR3: TGCAGTGCTAGAGACTTAAGAGCCTACAATGAGCAGTTCTTC. This sequence encodes CSARDLRAYNEQFF.

The V gene is TRBV19, the J gene TRBJ2-1, with TRBD1 as a possible D gene (6 bases). CDR3 length: 13 residues. The germline V gene has CDR1 LNHDA and CDR2 SQIVND (reference sequence). Trimming removed 6 bases from V and 8 bases from J, with 14 bases in between. The CDR3 is CASSTDRYDEQFF. CDR3 DNA: TGTGCCAGTAGCACCGACAGGTACGATGAGCAGTTCTTC.

The CDR3 sequence is CASSMGNTGNQPQHF. The CDR3 DNA is TGTGCCAGCAGCATGGGTAACACGGGCAATCAGCCCCAGCATTTT. The chain carries TRBV12-3 or TRBV12-4 and TRBJ1-5; no reliable D call. CDR3 length equals 15 residues. The V gene lost 6 bases and the J gene lost 2 bases, with 14 bases spanning the gap.

In its sample, this clonotype was seen many times. This chain links TRBV7-2 with TRBJ2-2, with D hard to call. V gave up 0 bases and J gave up 4 bases, with 6 bases separating them. The CDR3 has 14 amino acids. The germline CDR1 and CDR2 sequences are SGHTA and FQGNSA. The chain's CDR3 is CASSLAVGTGELFF. CDR3 nucleotide sequence: TGTGCCAGCAGCTTAGCTGTTGGCACCGGGGAGCTGTTTTTT. The full variable domain, with the rest looked up from reference TRBV7-2 and TRBJ2-2, is GAGVSQSPSNKVTEKGKDVELRCDPISGHTALYWYRQSLGQGLEFLIYFQGNSAPDKSGLPSDRFSAERTGGSVSTLTIQRTQQEDSAVYLCASSLAVGTGELFFGEGSRLTVL.

This sequence joins TRBV29-1 and TRBJ2-2; 8 bases align to TRBD2. This CDR3 region has 15 residues. V dropped 3 bases and J dropped 2; count of bases not matched to a gene: 5. Germline-derived CDR1 and CDR2 are SQVTM and ANQGSEA. CDR3 sequence reads: CSVEVGRVNTGELFF. The CDR3 coding sequence is TGCAGCGTTGAGGTCGGGAGGGTAAACACCGGGGAGCTGTTTTTT.

V usage is TRBV30 and J usage is TRBJ2-6; D may be TRBD1 (7 bases). The CDR3 totals 15 residues. The V end was cut by 8 bases, the J end by 0 bases, with 14 bases between. Germline values: CDR1 GTSNPN, CDR2 SVGIG (reference sequence). Here the CDR3 reads CAQQGGGSGANVLTF. The CDR3, as DNA: TGTGCCCAGCAGGGGGGAGGCTCTGGGGCCAACGTCCTGACTTTC.

This clonotype showed up many times. The chain carries TRBV20-1 and TRBJ2-7; 12 nucleotides line up with TRBD2. Looked up from germline, CDR1 is DFQATT and CDR2 is SNEGSKA (reference sequence). The V and J ends lost 6 bases and 2 bases, in that order; junction bases with no gene match: 11. This CDR3 is 16 amino acids long. In DNA, the CDR3 is TGCAGTGCCGGCACTAGCGGGAGGAGATTAACCTACGAGCAGTACTTC. Translating gives CSAGTSGRRLTYEQYF.

V usage is TRBV7-3 and J usage is TRBJ1-6; no definite D call. The CDR3 is 13 residues long. Trimming took 5 bases from V and 8 from J, leaving 10 bases between them. Germline V gene data show CDR1 as SGHTA and CDR2 as FQGTGA. CDR3 DNA sequence: TGTGCCAGCAGCCAAGATGGGGATTCACCCCTCCACTTT. Residues: CASSQDGDSPLHF.

This chain links TRBV4-1 with TRBJ2-5, with 8 positions matching TRBD2. The CDR3 covers 17 residues. The germline V gene encodes CDR1 MGHRA and CDR2 YSYEKL. J lost 5 bases, V lost 1 base, and 12 bases had no gene match. The CDR3 DNA follows: TGCGCCAGCAGCCAAGGTGCAGGCGGGAGGCCCTCGGAGACCCAGTACTTC. Protein sequence: CASSQGAGGRPSETQYF.

This clonotype was observed a few times. CDR3: CASSLGDGGGDDYGYTF. CDR3 nucleotides: TGTGCCAGCAGCTTAGGTGACGGAGGGGGCGATGACTATGGCTACACCTTC. This rearrangement joins TRBV7-6 to TRBJ1-2; TRBD1 matches 7 bases. The CDR3 is made up of 17 amino acids. The V gene end was trimmed by 1 base and the J gene end by 3 bases; junction bases not matched to a gene: 11. Germline V lookup: CDR1 SGHVS, CDR2 FNYEAQ. The variable domain in full, completed from reference TRBV7-6 and TRBJ1-2, reads GAGVSQSPRYKVTKRGQDVALRCDPISGHVSLYWYRQALGQGPEFLTYFNYEAQQDKSGLPNDRFSAERPEGSISTLTIQRTEQRDSAMYRCASSLGDGGGDDYGYTFGSGTRLTVV.

This chain links TRBV10-3 with TRBJ2-1, with D hard to call. The ends were cut back, 10 bases at V and 0 bases at J, with 16 bases in the middle. This CDR3 contains 15 residues. The germline CDR1 and CDR2 sequences are ENHRY and SYGVKD. CDR3 sequence (DNA): TGTGCCACATCAGAAATCCTCATCTCCTACAATGAGCAGTTCTTC. Translated: CATSEILISYNEQFF.

A word on this clonotype: A much larger clone lies one base from this, so it may be a read error. The CDR3 does not close with the conserved phenylalanine or tryptophan, likely indicating a read error. The CDR3 nucleotides read TGCGCCAGCAGCCAAGTAGGGCAGGGGACCTATGGCTACACCTCC. Translated: CASSQVGQGTYGYTS. The chain employs TRBV4-3 and TRBJ1-2; D possibly corresponds to TRBD1 (6 bases). The germline V gene has CDR1 LGHNA and CDR2 YSLEER. Trimming removed 1 base from V and 4 bases from J, with 13 bases in between. This CDR3 has 15 residues.

The J gene is TRBJ2-1, the V gene TRBV20-1; possibly TRBD1 for D (8 bases). V lost 6 bases and J lost 3, with 12 bases in between. The CDR3 totals 13 residues. CDR1 is DFQATT and CDR2 is SNEGSKA in the germline V gene (reference sequence). The CDR3 protein is CSATGGVYNEQFF. In nucleotides, the CDR3 is TGCAGTGCCACAGGGGGGGTCTACAATGAGCAGTTCTTC.

This clonotype is a singleton in its sample. The CDR3 protein is CSASGGPGTGISGANVLTF. The CDR3 DNA reads as TGCAGTGCTAGTGGGGGGCCCGGGACAGGGATATCTGGGGCCAACGTCCTGACTTTC. The V and J genes are TRBV20-1 and TRBJ2-6, with 9 bases fitting TRBD1. The CDR3 totals 19 residues. From germline, CDR1 is DFQATT and CDR2 SNEGSKA (reference sequence). The junction had 13 bases not matched to a gene; V was cut back by 3 bases and J by 1 base.

The chain employs TRBV7-2 and TRBJ2-1; tentatively, D is TRBD2 (6 bases). This CDR3 has 13 amino acids. V lost 5 bases, J lost 8 bases, and 13 bases lay in between. Germline CDR1 reads SGHTA; CDR2 reads FQGNSA. CDR3 nucleotide sequence: TGTGCCAGCAGCCCAGAAAGGAGGGATGAGCAGTTCTTC. This translates into CASSPERRDEQFF.

Ten or more counts support this clonotype. The V gene is TRBV3-1, the J gene TRBJ1-5; the D is unclear. CDR1 is LGHDT, CDR2 YNNKEL, per germline (reference sequence). The CDR3 is made up of 12 amino acids. V was pared by 8 bases and J by 2 bases, with 7 bases between. CDR3 residues: CASRDGNQPQHF. The DNA of the CDR3 is TGTGCCAGCCGGGATGGCAATCAGCCCCAGCATTTT.

The sample holds many counts of this clonotype. The rearrangement links TRBV20-1 to TRBJ2-7; 10 positions agree with TRBD2. The trim removed 5 bases at V and 2 bases at J, leaving 9 bases unmatched. This CDR3 spans 15 amino acids. Germline assignment: CDR1 DFQATT and CDR2 SNEGSKA (reference sequence). The CDR3 spells CSAPLAAGGTYEQYF. The CDR3 bases are TGCAGTGCTCCCTTGGCAGCGGGGGGGACCTACGAGCAGTACTTC.

This clonotype has only one observation. The CDR3 carries no conserved terminal phenylalanine or tryptophan, so it likely arises from a read error. Because the CDR3's place on the DNA is in doubt, the DNA is left out and the CDR3 is given as listed by TCRdb. The chain combines TRBV5-1 with TRBJ2-6. The CDR3 region is 8 residues in length, termini included. Germline V gives CDR1 SGHRS, CDR2 YFSETQ. The CDR3 is CASSLGLT.